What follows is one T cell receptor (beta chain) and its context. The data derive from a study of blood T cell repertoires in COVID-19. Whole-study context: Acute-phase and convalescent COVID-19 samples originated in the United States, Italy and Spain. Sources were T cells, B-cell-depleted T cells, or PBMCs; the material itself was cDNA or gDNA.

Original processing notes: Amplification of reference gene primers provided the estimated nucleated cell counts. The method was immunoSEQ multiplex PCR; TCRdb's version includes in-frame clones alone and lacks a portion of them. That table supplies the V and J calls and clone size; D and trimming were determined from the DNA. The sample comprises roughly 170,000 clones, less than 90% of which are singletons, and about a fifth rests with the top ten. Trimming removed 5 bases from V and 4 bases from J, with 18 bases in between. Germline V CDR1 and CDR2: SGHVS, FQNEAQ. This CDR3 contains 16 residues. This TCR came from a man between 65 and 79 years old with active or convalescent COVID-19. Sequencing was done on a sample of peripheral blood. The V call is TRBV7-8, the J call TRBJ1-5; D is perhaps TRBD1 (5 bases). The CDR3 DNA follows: TGTGCCAGCAGCGGTCGGGGACTTTTTTTGAATCAGCCCCAGCATTTT. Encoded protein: CASSGRGLFLNQPQHF. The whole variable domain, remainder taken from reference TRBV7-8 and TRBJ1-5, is GAGVSQSPRYKVAKRGQDVALRCDPISGHVSLFWYQQALGQGPEFLTYFQNEAQLDKSGLPSDRFFAERPEGSVSTLKIQRTQQEDSAVYLCASSGRGLFLNQPQHFGDGTRLSIL.